This T cell receptor beta chain stems from a study of CD8+ T cells in alopecia areata listed by TCRdb under 2018. Some background on the complete study: Treated patients were enrolled in an open-label pilot trial of oral tofacitinib, 5 to 10 mg twice daily, for moderate-to-severe alopecia areata. Patients stayed on tofacitinib for 6 to 18 months and then had 6 months of follow-up off drug so that delayed response and recurrence could be assessed. The SALT score, which quantifies the percentage of affected scalp surface area, was used to measure disease severity in treated patients. To study T cell clonal expansion in alopecia areata, the researchers applied high-throughput TCRbeta sequencing to both the C3H/HeJ mouse model and human patients. Human TCRbeta sequencing covered scalp tissue and sorted CD4+ and CD8+ peripheral blood T cells from patchy and totalis/universalis alopecia areata patients and healthy controls. Biopsies were taken from tofacitinib-treated patients at baseline and again at 4 and 24 weeks into treatment, and several of those patients also had a later scalp biopsy. Scalp clonality was compared across normal scalp (n=4), patchy alopecia areata scalp (n=8), and alopecia totalis/universalis scalp (n=8). The RNA source kit depended on sample type: the PAXgene miRNA kit for fixed scalp, the miRNeasy kit for PBMCs, and the RNeasy kit for mouse skin. TCRbeta CDR3 regions were amplified by immunoSEQ multiplex PCR with 35 Vbeta forward and 13 Jbeta reverse primers.

Points on this clone: This receptor's antigen is unknown. No per-base quality is available; no much larger clone lies one base away.

The CDR1 and CDR2 encoded by the germline V gene (reference sequence) are LNHNV and YYDKDF. V and J lose 1 base and 4 bases, and a span of 11 bases separates them. The CDR3, cysteine through phenylalanine, is 15 amino acids long. Only CDR3 DNA remains: 45 bases, in frame from the first base. The time point label here, explained by the study, means: roughly 24 weeks on oral tofacitinib. According to the study, the label for this sample's treatment or condition signals: oral pan-JAK inhibitor, 5-10 mg twice daily. Lesional scalp punch biopsies and peripheral blood were collected from alopecia areata patients. PBMCs were isolated by density centrifugation and stained for CD3, CD4 and CD8, after which CD4+ and CD8+ T cells were sorted on a FACSAria. Libraries were built with the immunoSEQ multiplex PCR assay. RNA was extracted from all samples and reverse transcribed into cDNA, which served as template for TCR sequencing. SuperScript III was used to make first-strand cDNA, primed with a 2:1 mix of oligo-dT and random hexamers. Amplification bias was assessed with a synthetic immune receptor repertoire, and residual bias was removed computationally. As for the authors' bioinformatics: Raw reads were preprocessed to remove errors, and CDR3 was defined according to IMGT conventions as the region from the conserved cysteine to phenylalanine. Clonality was computed as 1 minus the Shannon entropy, with the entropy normalized by log2 of the number of productive unique TCRs. Whether scalp clones were CD4 or CD8 was inferred by matching scalp TCRbeta sequences against CD4 and CD8 repertoires sorted from blood. Drawn from immuneACCESS, this table holds only the in-frame rearrangements with V and J called that TCRdb kept. Clones are partly lost; checked studies trace under half to an unresolved V gene and leave the rest unexplained. V, J and clone size are taken as reported in that table, and D and trimming were inferred from the DNA itself. This sample comprises roughly 200,000 clones, roughly 53% of them detected only once. Less than 14% of the sample belongs to the ten largest clones.

Overall study outcomes, separate from this receptor: Because the treated cohort was small and had just a single nonresponder, larger studies are needed to establish links between baseline CD8+ expansion and response. During tofacitinib treatment, many expanded lesional clones stuck around in both scalp and blood, and this persistence may partly explain why relapse happens after treatment is stopped. Shared TCR sequences between patients were less evident than in mice, which may be partly attributable to HLA diversity in the patient population. Resident alphabeta T cells in normal human skin are also sequenced, complicating scalp TCR repertoire analysis, unlike mouse skin dominated by gammadelta T cells. With tofacitinib, both scalp clonality and the number of expanded CD8+ clones among the top 100 scalp clones went down significantly. Compared with normal scalp, lesional scalp had higher clonality and more expanded CD8+ clones, particularly in alopecia totalis/universalis, a pattern that suggests antigenic drive.

This chain is built from TRBV15 and TRBJ2-1; TRBD1 is possibly the D segment (6 matching bases). The specimen comprised CD8+ T cells sorted from blood, sampled at week 24, from a patient treated with tofacitinib. The TCR sequence derives from a human donor with alopecia areata. This receptor has the CDR3 CATSRGGQSYNEQFF. The DNA sequence follows: TGTGCCACCAGCAGAGGAGGACAGTCATACAATGAGCAGTTCTTC.